Listed here is a single TCR beta chain. Only in-frame clones appear in the TCRdb table, and some are missing; sequencing was by immunoSEQ multiplex PCR. Among approximately 40,000 clones, approximately 90% were seen once, and the ten largest hold approximately 12%. Trimming took off 5 bases at V and 5 bases at J, with 19 bases between the two ends. CDR3 length: 15 amino acids. From germline, CDR1 is SGHVS and CDR2 FNYEAQ. This specimen belongs to a study of sequential checkpoint blockade in melanoma. Treatment given: randomized to nivolumab then ipilimumab (arm A) or the reverse (arm B). The source of this sequence is a human donor with melanoma. The starting material was CD8+ T cells sorted from blood (inferred from file names), obtained from a patient given nivolumab and ipilimumab in sequence. The V gene is TRBV7-6, the J gene TRBJ2-7; perhaps TRBD2 as D (6 bases). CDR3 bases: TGTGCCAGCAGCACCTCGGTTGGAGGGGCCCACGAGCAGTACTTC. It is translated as CASSTSVGGAHEQYF.